One and the same sample provided the 21 T cell receptor beta chains below, sequenced in a study of cytomegalovirus exposure and HLA in healthy donors. A multiplex PCR was run with 60 Vbeta primers and 13 Jbeta primers. Sequencing used immunoSEQ multiplex PCR; TCRdb keeps in-frame clones, though not all of them. Of more than 100,000 clones listed, around 72% were seen once; the top ten hold 8.2%. Material for sequencing was PBMCs. The source of these receptors is a middle-aged woman in good health and CMV-seropositive.

In this sample, this clone turned up a few times. V gene TRBV12-1 combines with J gene TRBJ2-3; the D segment call TRBD1 is taken from the table without a DNA check. TRBV12-1 has pseudogene status. The CDR3 has 16 residues. This chain's CDR3 is CASSHLIRVSTDTQYF. DNA for the CDR3: TGTGCCAGCAGCCACCTCATCAGGGTAAGCACAGATACGCAGTATTTT.

The rearrangement joins TRBV2 to TRBJ1-2; 9 nucleotides agree with TRBD1. The CDR3 length is 14 residues. Germline assignment: CDR1 SNHLY and CDR2 FYNNEI. V lost 7 bases and J lost 1; bases outside the gene matches: 4. The CDR3, as DNA: TGTGCCAGCATCTCGGACAGGGGTAACTATGGCTACACCTTC. It yields the protein CASISDRGNYGYTF.

The rearrangement uses TRBV14 and TRBJ2-5, with D perhaps matching TRBD2 (7 bases). V was clipped by 0 bases and J by 5 bases, with 13 bases between them. Per the germline V gene, CDR1 is SGHDN and CDR2 is FVKESK. This CDR3 is built from 15 residues. This chain's CDR3 is CASSQDGGGRETQYF. The DNA of the CDR3 is TGTGCCAGCAGCCAAGATGGGGGGGGCCGGGAGACCCAGTACTTC. The full variable domain, with the rest looked up from reference TRBV14 and TRBJ2-5, is EAGVTQFPSHSVIEKGQTVTLRCDPISGHDNLYWYRRVMGKEIKFLLHFVKESKQDESGMPNNRFLAERTGGTYSTLKVQPAELEDSGVYFCASSQDGGGRETQYFGPGTRLLVL.

This clone has a handful of counts. The chain joins TRBV4-2 to TRBJ1-1, with TRBD1 as a possible D gene (5 bases). V was clipped by 0 bases and J by 6 bases, with 17 bases between them. The CDR3 has 16 residues. Germline CDR1 and CDR2: LGHNA and YNFKEQ. CDR3 protein: CASSQEEGRVFAEAFF. The CDR3 nucleotides are TGTGCCAGCAGCCAAGAAGAGGGGAGGGTATTCGCTGAAGCTTTCTTT.

The CDR3 reads CASSSAGLSNQPQHF. In DNA form, the CDR3 reads TGTGCCAGCAGTTCGGCAGGGTTATCCAATCAGCCCCAGCATTTT. The chain has TRBV28 and TRBJ1-5; possible D gene TRBD1, 5 bases. The CDR3 consists of 15 residues. Germline CDR1 reads MDHEN; CDR2 reads SYDVKM. V was cut by 4 bases and J by 3 bases, with 13 bases left in between.

This chain links TRBV9 with TRBJ2-2, with D hard to call. Per the germline V gene, CDR1 is SGDLS and CDR2 is YYNGEE. The CDR3 extends over 14 amino acids. Trimming removed 0 bases from V and 2 bases from J, with 5 bases in between. The CDR3 nucleotides are TGTGCCAGCAGCGTAGCAGTCAACACCGGGGAGCTGTTTTTT. Amino acids: CASSVAVNTGELFF.

This sequence joins TRBV11-2 and TRBJ1-6; possibly TRBD1 for D (5 bases). Deletions cut 2 bases from V and 6 bases from J, with 5 bases between. The germline CDR1 and CDR2 sequences are SGHAT and FQNNGV. This CDR3 is 13 amino acids long. In nucleotides, the CDR3 is TGTGCCAGCAGCTTACAGGGTAATTCACCCCTCCACTTT. This codes for CASSLQGNSPLHF.

V and J are TRBV4-3 and TRBJ1-1, with no clear D. The V and J ends lost 0 bases and 1 base respectively, with 6 bases between them. The CDR3 runs to 14 residues. Germline values: CDR1 LGHNA, CDR2 YSLEER. CDR3 amino acids: CASSQDGENTEAFF. As DNA, the CDR3 is TGCGCCAGCAGCCAAGATGGAGAGAACACTGAAGCTTTCTTT.

This rearrangement joins TRBV9 to TRBJ2-3, with TRBD2 matching over 11 bases. CDR1 and CDR2 from the germline V gene are SGDLS and YYNGEE. There are 16 residues in the CDR3. Trimming removed 3 bases from V and 2 bases from J; junction bases left unmatched: 5. CDR3 region: CASSAIAGGVTDTQYF. The CDR3 DNA follows: TGTGCCAGCAGCGCCATAGCGGGGGGGGTCACAGATACGCAGTATTTT.

The DNA of the CDR3 is TGTGCCAGCAGCTTAGGGGGGAACACTGAAGCTTTCTTT. Translated: CASSLGGNTEAFF. The chain combines TRBV5-4 with TRBJ1-1; TRBD1 might be the D (6 bases). Germline V gene sequence: CDR1 SGHNT, CDR2 YYREEE (reference sequence). The length of the CDR3 is 13 residues. V lost 2 bases to trimming and J lost 1 base, with 6 bases between them.

V gene TRBV11-2 combines with J gene TRBJ1-2; no clear D gene. V lost 3 bases and J lost 6, with 11 bases in between. The CDR3 extends over 13 amino acids. Per the germline V gene, CDR1 is SGHAT and CDR2 is FQNNGV. DNA of the CDR3: TGTGCCAGCAGCTTCACGCACCGAGATGGCTACACCTTC. It yields the protein CASSFTHRDGYTF.

The chain has TRBV12-5 and TRBJ1-3; D unclear. CDR3 length: 17 amino acids. Germline CDR1 and CDR2: LGHNT and FRNRAP. V was cut by 3 bases and J by 3 bases, with 18 bases left in between. The CDR3 DNA reads TGTGCTAGTGGTTTCAGTCCCTCTCGGCGGCGTGGAAACACCATATATTTT. It translates to CASGFSPSRRRGNTIYF.

This clone was seen a few times. The V and J genes are TRBV6-6 and TRBJ1-2, with TRBD1 matching over 7 bases. This CDR3 spans 15 amino acids. Trimming removed 6 bases from V and 4 bases from J; junction bases left unmatched: 11. From germline, CDR1 is MNHNY and CDR2 SVGAGI (reference sequence). CDR3 sequence reads: CASSSPTGKAYGYTF. Here the CDR3 DNA reads TGTGCCAGCAGCTCTCCGACAGGGAAAGCCTATGGCTACACCTTC.

The chain is built from TRBV2 and TRBJ1-2; 8 nucleotides match TRBD1. After removal of 2 bases from V and 2 bases from J, the junction contained 4 bases not matched to a gene. The CDR3 covers 15 residues. Germline V CDR1 and CDR2: SNHLY, FYNNEI. DNA for the CDR3: TGTGCCAGCAGTGAATCCCGGACAGGGAACTATGGCTACACCTTC. It encodes CASSESRTGNYGYTF. Full variable domain (rest looked up from reference TRBV2 and TRBJ1-2): EPEVTQTPSHQVTQMGQEVILRCVPISNHLYFYWYRQILGQKVEFLVSFYNNEISEKSEIFDDQFSVERPDGSNFTLKIRSTKLEDSAMYFCASSESRTGNYGYTFGSGTRLTVV.

The chain has TRBV5-1 and TRBJ2-3; D not resolved. Germline V gene data show CDR1 as SGHRS and CDR2 as YFSETQ. CDR3 length: 14 amino acids. V dropped 0 bases and J dropped 6 bases, with 11 bases sitting between them. Here the CDR3 DNA reads TGCGCCAGCAGCTTGGGTGGCAACCCCGATACGCAGTATTTT. It specifies CASSLGGNPDTQYF.

The CDR3 loop reads CASSLAQENTEAFF. The CDR3 nucleotides are TGTGCCAGCAGCTTAGCACAAGAGAACACTGAAGCTTTCTTT. The V gene is TRBV7-8, the J gene TRBJ1-1; D gene unclear. The V gene's germline CDR1 is SGHVS and CDR2 FQNEAQ. Trimming took 0 bases from V and 1 from J, leaving 6 bases between them. The CDR3 is made up of 14 amino acids.

This clone was found a few times. The rearrangement links TRBV29-1 to TRBJ2-1, with 7 bases matching TRBD1. Germline V lookup: CDR1 SQVTM, CDR2 ANQGSEA. The CDR3 runs 12 residues. The V segment lost 7 bases and the J segment 7 bases; nucleotides outside the gene matches: 7. The CDR3 nucleotides read TGCAGCGCGAGGACAGGAGCGAATGAGCAGTTCTTC. Residues: CSARTGANEQFF.

This clone appeared a few times. The rearrangement joins TRBV6-6 to TRBJ1-4; 9 positions agree with TRBD1. The CDR3 has 15 amino acids. V lost 2 bases, J lost 5 bases, and 3 bases stayed unmatched. The V gene's germline CDR1 is MNHNY and CDR2 SVGAGI (reference sequence). The CDR3: CASSYGGQGNEKLFF. CDR3 DNA sequence: TGTGCCAGCAGTTACGGTGGACAGGGGAATGAAAAACTGTTTTTT.

This clone appeared a few times. V is TRBV6-1 and J is TRBJ1-2; weak D call: TRBD1 (5 bases). The CDR3 loop spans 15 amino acids. Germline V CDR1 and CDR2: MNHNS, SASEGT. The V end lost 8 bases, the J end lost 2 bases, and 18 bases lay between the germline ends. The CDR3 protein is CASRRARGINYGYTF. The CDR3 bases are TGTGCCAGCCGAAGGGCCCGGGGGATAAACTATGGCTACACCTTC.

V and J are TRBV6-5 and TRBJ2-5, with TRBD1 identical over 7 bases. The CDR3 contains 15 residues. The V segment lost 6 bases and the J segment 5 bases; nucleotides outside the gene matches: 12. The V gene's germline CDR1 is MNHEY and CDR2 SVGAGI. The chain's CDR3 is CASSTGQVNRETQYF. The CDR3 DNA reads TGTGCCAGCAGCACCGGACAGGTTAATCGGGAGACCCAGTACTTC.

The chain uses TRBV9 and TRBJ2-7; 8 nucleotides line up with TRBD2. CDR3 length: 13 amino acids. V shed 4 bases and J 7 bases; nucleotides not matched to a gene: 7. The V gene's germline CDR1 is SGDLS and CDR2 YYNGEE. The CDR3 here is CASSPRGGGEQYF. The CDR3 DNA follows: TGTGCCAGCAGCCCTCGGGGGGGAGGGGAGCAGTACTTC.